This is a list of T cell receptor beta chains from one sample in a study of blood T cell repertoires in COVID-19. TCRdb's table, derived via immunoSEQ multiplex PCR, lists solely in-frame clones and lacks some. Among fewer than 600,000 clones listed, nearly 90% were seen once. Sequenced sample: peripheral blood. These receptors were taken from a man between 18 and 35 years old with COVID-19, enrolled during active disease. Each CDR3 is given with its conserved first and last residue. Each record gives: J gene, V gene, clone size, D gene, CDR3 DNA, CDR3 protein. The D gene is left open where the match is weak. Clone size appears in some rows only: once, few, many, or a class for an expanded clone.

J gene: TRBJ1-2; V gene: TRBV3-1/TRBV3-2; clone size: -; D gene: -; CDR3 DNA: TGTGCCAGCAGCCAAATTTACGTGGACAGTTTCTATGGCTACACCTTC; CDR3 protein: CASSQIYVDSFYGYTF
J gene: TRBJ2-2; V gene: TRBV18; clone size: -; D gene: TRBD1; CDR3 DNA: TGTGCCAGCTCATCTAACAGGGGAAACACCGGGGAGCTGTTTTTT; CDR3 protein: CASSSNRGNTGELFF
J gene: TRBJ1-5; V gene: TRBV21-1; clone size: -; D gene: -; CDR3 DNA: TGTGCCAGCAGCAAACGTTCGCAGGAACCTAATCAGCCCCAGCATTTT; CDR3 protein: CASSKRSQEPNQPQHF
J gene: TRBJ2-3; V gene: TRBV29-1; clone size: once; D gene: -; CDR3 DNA: TGCAGCGTTGAAGCAGGGAGCACAGATACGCAGTATTTT; CDR3 protein: CSVEAGSTDTQYF
J gene: TRBJ2-3; V gene: TRBV3-1/TRBV3-2; clone size: -; D gene: TRBD2; CDR3 DNA: TGTGCCAGCAGCCGCGGGAGTGCAGATACGCAGTATTTT; CDR3 protein: CASSRGSADTQYF
J gene: TRBJ2-4; V gene: TRBV9; clone size: -; D gene: TRBD1; CDR3 DNA: TGTGCCAGCAGTCAAGGGGGCTCAGGCAAAAACATTCAGTACTTC; CDR3 protein: CASSQGGSGKNIQYF
J gene: TRBJ2-2; V gene: TRBV19; clone size: -; D gene: TRBD1; CDR3 DNA: TGTGCCAGTAGTCCCACAGGGGGTGATCGGGAGCTGTTTTTT; CDR3 protein: CASSPTGGDRELFF
J gene: TRBJ2-7; V gene: TRBV6-5; clone size: -; D gene: TRBD1; CDR3 DNA: TGTGCCAGCAGTTACCCAGGGGGCGAGCAGTACTTC; CDR3 protein: CASSYPGGEQYF
J gene: TRBJ2-3; V gene: TRBV18; clone size: -; D gene: TRBD1; CDR3 DNA: TGTGCCAGCTCCCGGGACAGTACTAGCACAGATACGCAGTATTTT; CDR3 protein: CASSRDSTSTDTQYF
J gene: TRBJ2-1; V gene: TRBV24-1; clone size: -; D gene: TRBD2; CDR3 DNA: TGTGCCACCAGTGATGGCCAAACTAGCGGGAGGCTCGATGAGCAGTTCTTC; CDR3 protein: CATSDGQTSGRLDEQFF
J gene: TRBJ2-1; V gene: TRBV2; clone size: once; D gene: -; CDR3 DNA: TGTGCCAGCAGTGTACAGGGAGAAAATGAGCAGTTCTTC; CDR3 protein: CASSVQGENEQFF
J gene: TRBJ2-1; V gene: TRBV7-6; clone size: -; D gene: -; CDR3 DNA: TGTGCCAGCAGCTTATATTCGGGGGAGGCTCGGAATGAGCAGTTCTTC; CDR3 protein: CASSLYSGEARNEQFF
J gene: TRBJ2-7; V gene: TRBV19; clone size: -; D gene: TRBD1; CDR3 DNA: TGTGCCAGTAGTATTCAGGGGGCCGAGCAGTACTTC; CDR3 protein: CASSIQGAEQYF
J gene: TRBJ2-1; V gene: TRBV6-5; clone size: -; D gene: TRBD2; CDR3 DNA: TGTGCCACTAGAACTAGCGGCAACAATGAGCAGTTCTTC; CDR3 protein: CATRTSGNNEQFF
J gene: TRBJ1-2; V gene: TRBV9; clone size: -; D gene: TRBD1; CDR3 DNA: TGTGCCAGCAGCGTCCCGGGGACAGGGTGGTATGGCTACACCTTC; CDR3 protein: CASSVPGTGWYGYTF
J gene: TRBJ2-7; V gene: TRBV5-1; clone size: -; D gene: -; CDR3 DNA: TGCGCCAGCAGCCCGACAGGTCCATCCTACGAGCAGTACTTC; CDR3 protein: CASSPTGPSYEQYF
J gene: TRBJ2-7; V gene: TRBV7-9; clone size: -; D gene: -; CDR3 DNA: TGTGCCAGCAGCTTAGGACTAGTAACCTACGAGCAGTACTTC; CDR3 protein: CASSLGLVTYEQYF
J gene: TRBJ2-7; V gene: TRBV21-1; clone size: -; D gene: -; CDR3 DNA: TGTGCCAGCAGCAAAAACGCGGGGAATACAGGGGCCTACGAGCAGTACTTC; CDR3 protein: CASSKNAGNTGAYEQYF
J gene: TRBJ2-3; V gene: TRBV5-4; clone size: once; D gene: -; CDR3 DNA: TGTGCCAGCAGCTCACGCGGGACAGATACGCAGTATTTT; CDR3 protein: CASSSRGTDTQYF
J gene: TRBJ2-1; V gene: TRBV2; clone size: few; D gene: TRBD2; CDR3 DNA: TGTGCCAGCTATAGCGGGGGCCACAATGAGCAGTTCTTC; CDR3 protein: CASYSGGHNEQFF
J gene: TRBJ2-2; V gene: TRBV5-5; clone size: few; D gene: TRBD2; CDR3 DNA: TGTGCCAGCAGCAATAGCGGGGGGTATACCGGGGAGCTGTTTTTT; CDR3 protein: CASSNSGGYTGELFF
J gene: TRBJ2-7; V gene: TRBV5-1; clone size: -; D gene: TRBD2; CDR3 DNA: TGCGCCAGCAGCTTGCAGCGGGACGCACTCTACGAGCAGTACTTC; CDR3 protein: CASSLQRDALYEQYF
J gene: TRBJ1-6; V gene: TRBV30; clone size: -; D gene: -; CDR3 DNA: TGTGCCTGGAGTGTTGAGGGAGTGGATTCACCCCTCCACTTT; CDR3 protein: CAWSVEGVDSPLHF
J gene: TRBJ2-3; V gene: TRBV9; clone size: -; D gene: TRBD2; CDR3 DNA: TGTGCCAGCAGCGTATGGGCGGGGGGGGCAGATACGCAGTATTTT; CDR3 protein: CASSVWAGGADTQYF